This T cell receptor (beta chain) was recorded in a study of CD8+ T cells in alopecia areata. The germline V and J ends were trimmed by 6 bases and 8 bases, with 22 bases remaining between them. Germline loops: CDR1 MDHEN, CDR2 SYDVKM. This CDR3 is 16 amino acids long. RNA, once extracted, was reverse transcribed into cDNA for use as the sequencing template. Data came from immunoSEQ multiplex PCR; TCRdb stores just in-frame clones and leaves some out. The sample holds 200,000 to 250,000 clones; 40% to 55% are singletons and the top ten take 2% to 3%. Noted treatment: oral pan-JAK inhibitor, 5-10 mg twice daily.

Specimen: CD4+ T cells sorted from blood, collected around week 36, from a patient treated with tofacitinib. J is TRBJ1-4 and V is TRBV28, with D possibly matching TRBD1 (5 bases). The sequence was obtained from a human donor with alopecia areata. CDR3 sequence (DNA): TGTGCCAGCAGAAACTCCATCGTAGGGGCGGGGGAAAAACTGTTTTTT. Translated: CASRNSIVGAGEKLFF.